A single TCR beta chain is shown here with its context. Its antigen is still unknown. One end of the junction does not line up with germline, which may come from a read error. This entry comes from a study of spatial heterogeneity in lung cancer (dated by TCRdb to the late 2010s). Concerning the study at large: Beta-chain transcripts were consistently detected in greater numbers than alpha-chain transcripts, which likely reflected higher beta-chain transcript abundance. In the raw uncorrected reads, each unique combination of TCR and UMI appeared more than ten times on average. In non-small cell lung cancer, the study quantitatively compared TCR alpha and beta repertoires across several tumor regions, matched nontumor lung, and blood. Nonsynonymous mutation counts, determined by whole-exome sequencing of tumor tissue, were related to features of the TCR repertoire. Both alpha and beta chains were TCR-sequenced in samples taken at surgery, namely 220 tumor regions, more than 62 matched nontumor lung samples and 45 to 60 PBMC samples.

Receptors were amplified or captured by 5' RACE. These reads were obtained on a NextSeq 500. The TCR library protocol attached a unique molecular identifier to each TCR cDNA molecule to allow correction of PCR and sequencing errors. As for how the authors treated the data: TCR identification, UMI-based error correction and CDR3 extraction were all carried out with Decombinator tools. TCRs above a frequency of 2 per 1,000, corresponding to the top 1% of the tumor frequency distribution, were defined as expanded. Rényi diversity was computed with the R vegan package after subsampling each repertoire 100 times to 5,000 TCRs. CDR3 similarity networks were constructed using string-kernel similarity of amino acid triplets, with links drawn between CDR3s whose pairwise similarity was above 0.82. TCRdb reworked the public reads: Q25 trimming with fastp, MiXCR clone assembly, productive beta chains retained. Rows merge per CDR3 protein into single entries with the most common DNA and genes. These V and J calls derive from TCRdb rather than the authors' analysis. Here the sample has approximately 44,000 distinct CDR3 sequences; roughly 13% occur a single time. The top ten hold approximately 60% of the sample.

The CDR3 measures 14 amino acids from cysteine to phenylalanine. Only CDR3 DNA is held: 42 bases, read in frame from base 1. Based on the germline V gene (reference sequence), the CDR1 and CDR2 sequences are SSHAT and FNYEAQ. This specimen's time point label, interpreted: sample taken at primary tumor resection. For TCR sequencing, whole RNA was extracted from tumor and nontumor lung tissue, or from cryopreserved PBMC samples, and no cell sorting was done. Samples were obtained from over 70 patients with early-stage, untreated non-small cell lung cancer from the lung TRACERx cohort. Patients were selected for TCR sequencing only if sufficient RNA was available from at least two tumor regions. Points the paper makes about the study in general: Confirming at a functional level the hypothesis that regional TCRs recognize regional mutations was considered to require additional single-cell paired TCR alpha and beta sequencing. Ubiquitous expanded tumor TCRs were found in blood more often at tumor resection than at routine follow-up.

Sequences were derived from PBMCs, sampled at surgery. The chain is encoded by TRBV7-7 joined to TRBJ2-5, with the D gene uncertain. The sequence came from a male donor with early-stage non-small cell lung cancer. The CDR3 here reads CASSLARSEETQYF. The nucleotide sequence reads as follows: TGTGCTAGCAGCTTAGCCCGGTCAGAAGAGACCCAGTACTTC.